This is a list of T cell receptor beta chains from one sample in a study of long-term antiretroviral therapy in people with HIV. The data were produced by immunoSEQ multiplex PCR, yet TCRdb's version contains in-frame clones alone and is incomplete. The sample yields some 47,000 clones, 90% to 95% seen once. The sample in question was unsorted PBMCs, obtained 3.7 years after starting antiretroviral therapy. Receptor source: a woman aged 45-60 years with HIV. CDR3s include the opening cysteine and the closing phenylalanine or tryptophan. Each record gives: V gene, D gene, J gene, CDR3 protein. The D gene is left open where the match is weak.

TRBV29-1	NA	TRBJ1-2	CSVEHYTF
TRBV5-1	NA	TRBJ2-3	CASSHSRGAQGTDTQYF
TRBV7-2	NA	TRBJ2-7	CASSPRATSSYEQYF
TRBV27	NA	TRBJ1-4	CASSFGPLGELFF
TRBV23-1	NA	TRBJ2-2	CASSPALGELFF
TRBV7-9	NA	TRBJ1-2	CASSREGPYYGYTF
TRBV9	NA	TRBJ2-5	CASSVATAGAYQETQYF
TRBV11-2	TRBD2	TRBJ2-2	CASSKRGGSPGELFF
TRBV2	NA	TRBJ1-1	CASSGTTEAFF
TRBV5-5	NA	TRBJ1-4	CASSPMTDPNEKLFF
TRBV18	NA	TRBJ1-3	CASSPRTLTGYSGNTIYF
TRBV2	NA	TRBJ2-2	CASSGGGPNTGELFF
TRBV30	NA	TRBJ1-1	CAWSSSGQHEAFF
TRBV5-6	NA	TRBJ2-5	CASSNDWWETQYF
TRBV7-2	NA	TRBJ1-1	CASSKDRNTEAFF
TRBV5-6	NA	TRBJ2-6	CASSFGISGANVLTF
TRBV6-6	NA	TRBJ2-7	CASRESTFEQYF
TRBV6-1	TRBD2	TRBJ2-5	CASSDTGGVGQETQYF
TRBV4-3	TRBD2	TRBJ2-2	CASSHGLGTGELFF
TRBV7-8	NA	TRBJ2-7	CASSLRGGSRYEQYF
TRBV7-2	TRBD1	TRBJ2-3	CASSPTGTVTDTQYF
TRBV30	TRBD1	TRBJ1-5	CAWSNQRTGNNQPQHF
TRBV2	TRBD2	TRBJ2-7	CASRSGASSYEQYF
TRBV7-6	NA	TRBJ2-2	CASSLGREGNTGELFF
TRBV11-3	TRBD1	TRBJ2-3	CASSLEGTGITDTQYF
TRBV2	NA	TRBJ1-1	CASRERSEGVF
TRBV27	TRBD1	TRBJ2-7	CASSRPGQGVSKQYF
TRBV23-1	TRBD2	TRBJ2-7	CASSRIGGGPSWWGRLGRGEEQYF
TRBV18	NA	TRBJ2-1	CASSPPSSSYNEQFF
TRBV2	NA	TRBJ1-5	CASSEGASNQPQHF
TRBV6-5	TRBD1	TRBJ1-1	CASRRDREAEAFF
TRBV9	TRBD2	TRBJ2-5	CASSGTSGETQYF
TRBV7-3	NA	TRBJ2-3	CASSLGPLATDTQYF
TRBV6-5	NA	TRBJ1-2	CATISGGIYRGYTF
TRBV6-6	TRBD1	TRBJ2-7	CASSYSTGVKSYEQYF
TRBV15	NA	TRBJ2-1	CATSRNSYNEQFF
TRBV7-9	TRBD2	TRBJ2-2	CASSSTSPDTGELFF
TRBV27	NA	TRBJ2-1	CASRSDHTPEGNEQFF
TRBV19	TRBD1	TRBJ2-3	CASSIARGQAGMGTQYF
TRBV2	TRBD1	TRBJ2-7	CASTRDRGDEQYF
TRBV11-3	NA	TRBJ2-1	CASSLNNRAYNEQFF
TRBV6-4	NA	TRBJ2-2	CASSDSRRGNTGELFF
TRBV1	NA	TRBJ2-5	CTSSQGPGTAEETQYF